These 27 T cell receptor beta chains came from one sample sequenced in a study of shared T cell receptors in the human thymus. TCRdb keeps only in-frame clones here, not all; method: immunoSEQ multiplex PCR. The sample shows some 700,000 clones, approximately 85% of them seen only once. A further study also used this sample, focusing on human thymus T cells.

Sequenced material: thymocytes. Every receptor here comes from a girl under three years old with a congenital heart defect.

The CDR3 DNA reads TGTGCCAGCATGGACTCAAGTAGCAATCAGCCCCAGCATTTT. Amino acid sequence: CASMDSSSNQPQHF. The chain couples TRBV2 to TRBJ1-5, with D uncertain. Germline assignment: CDR1 SNHLY and CDR2 FYNNEI. Trimming took 7 bases from V and 0 from J, leaving 10 bases between them. This CDR3 is built from 14 residues.

The V and J genes are TRBV10-2 and TRBJ2-3; 9 nucleotides agree with TRBD2. The CDR3 runs 17 residues. Germline V gene sequence: CDR1 WSHSY, CDR2 SAAADI. The ends lost 2 bases at V and 6 bases at J; junction bases unmatched: 12. Written as DNA, the CDR3 is TGCGCCAGCAGTGAGGTAAATAGCGGGGGATCTTCGGATACGCAGTATTTT. Residues: CASSEVNSGGSSDTQYF.

The chain is built from TRBV7-9 and TRBJ1-4; unclear D gene. Trimming cost V 3 bases and J 8 bases, with 16 bases left between them. Per germline, CDR1 SEHNR and CDR2 FQNEAQ (reference sequence). This CDR3 comprises 15 residues. CDR3 amino acids: CASSFPTIYGEKLFF. The CDR3 region has the DNA TGTGCCAGCAGCTTCCCGACTATTTACGGCGAAAAACTGTTTTTT.

This rearrangement joins TRBV4-3 to TRBJ2-7; D call uncertain. In germline, CDR1 is LGHNA, CDR2 YSLEER. The CDR3 spans 17 residues. Trimming cost V 0 bases and J 2 bases, with 17 bases left between them. CDR3 sequence: CASSQESTRGETYEQYF. Here the CDR3 DNA reads TGCGCCAGCAGCCAAGAATCTACCCGCGGAGAGACCTACGAGCAGTACTTC.

The CDR3 is CAWSGSGTRDIITDTQYF. CDR3 bases: TGTGCCTGGAGTGGGAGCGGGACTAGGGACATTATAACAGATACGCAGTATTTT. The J gene is TRBJ2-3, the V gene TRBV30; 8 nucleotides agree with TRBD2. Trimming at V came to 1 base and at J to 3 bases, leaving 15 bases not matched to a gene. Germline CDR1 and CDR2: GTSNPN and SVGIG (reference sequence). This CDR3 has 18 amino acids.

This sequence joins TRBV21-1 and TRBJ1-6. TRBV21-1 is assigned pseudogene status. The CDR3 totals 12 residues. The CDR3 protein is CASSKVRSPLHF. In DNA form, the CDR3 reads TGTGCCAGCAGCAAAGTTAGATCACCCCTCCACTTT.

This sequence joins TRBV5-6 and TRBJ1-1; possible D gene TRBD1, 6 bases. The CDR3 is 15 amino acids. Germline V gene sequence: CDR1 SGHDT, CDR2 YYEEEE. Trimming left V 1 base short and J 0 bases short, with 10 bases between. In nucleotides, the CDR3 is TGTGCCAGCAGCTTGTACAGGGATTTGAACACTGAAGCTTTCTTT. Its translation is CASSLYRDLNTEAFF.

This clone was found once. The chain couples TRBV27 to TRBJ2-7, with TRBD1 matching over 12 bases. Looked up from germline, CDR1 is MNHEY and CDR2 is SMNVEV (reference sequence). J was trimmed by 4 bases and V by 1 base; bases with no gene match: 5. The CDR3 is 16 residues long. The CDR3 reads CASSLWDRGRGYEQYF. DNA for the CDR3: TGTGCCAGCAGTTTATGGGACAGGGGGCGCGGGTACGAGCAGTACTTC.

The J gene is TRBJ2-1, the V gene TRBV14; 12 bases match TRBD2. Germline loops: CDR1 SGHDN, CDR2 FVKESK. This CDR3 comprises 16 residues. The V and J ends lost 6 bases and 4 bases, in that order; junction bases with no gene match: 7. CDR3 loop: CASRASGGAVYNEQFF. The CDR3 coding sequence is TGTGCCAGCAGAGCTAGCGGGGGGGCGGTATACAATGAGCAGTTCTTC.

The J gene is TRBJ1-1, the V gene TRBV12-5; D not resolved. CDR3 length: 11 amino acids. The germline gives CDR1 LGHNT, CDR2 FRNRAP. The V end lost 1 base, the J end lost 8 bases, and 5 bases lay between the germline ends. CDR3 in amino acids: CASGLGREAFF. The CDR3, as DNA: TGTGCTAGTGGTTTGGGCAGGGAAGCTTTCTTT.

V usage is TRBV7-8 and J usage is TRBJ1-3; D not certain. Trimming stripped 3 bases from V and 0 bases from J, with 6 bases between. The CDR3 is 14 residues long. Germline CDR1 SGHVS, CDR2 FQNEAQ. The CDR3 sequence: CASSFQYSGNTIYF. The CDR3, as DNA: TGTGCCAGCAGCTTCCAGTACTCTGGAAACACCATATATTTT.

This clone was counted a few times. The chain carries TRBV5-5 and TRBJ2-3; 8 nucleotides line up with TRBD2. V was clipped by 2 bases and J by 3 bases; unmatched bases: 17. From germline, CDR1 is SGHKS and CDR2 YYEKEE (reference sequence). The CDR3 totals 19 residues. For the CDR3, the DNA is TGTGCCAGCAGCTTAGACCGTTTGCGCGGCGGGGGGTGGACAGATACGCAGTATTTT. This sequence encodes CASSLDRLRGGGWTDTQYF.

This chain links TRBV27 with TRBJ2-1, with TRBD1 matching over 8 bases. The CDR3 is 17 amino acids. Per the germline V gene, CDR1 is MNHEY and CDR2 is SMNVEV (reference sequence). V lost 6 bases, J lost 6 bases, and 16 bases stayed unmatched. The CDR3: CASRDRQGTGRINEQFF. DNA for the CDR3: TGTGCCAGCAGGGATCGACAAGGGACAGGAAGGATCAATGAGCAGTTCTTC.

This chain joins TRBV4-1 and TRBJ2-1; 11 bases line up with TRBD2. Germline-derived CDR1 and CDR2 are MGHRA and YSYEKL. The CDR3 runs 20 residues. Trimming removed 5 bases from V and 5 bases from J; junction bases left unmatched: 20. CDR3 sequence reads: CASSGHLGSGGARTDNEQFF. In DNA, the CDR3 is TGCGCCAGCAGCGGACACCTGGGTAGCGGGGGGGCACGGACTGACAATGAGCAGTTCTTC.

The V and J genes are TRBV6-6 and TRBJ1-1; TRBD1 matches at 7 bases. With V trimmed by 0 bases and J by 2 bases, 0 bases remained unmatched. The CDR3 is 14 amino acids. The germline CDR1 and CDR2 sequences are MNHNY and SVGAGI (reference sequence). DNA for the CDR3: TGTGCCAGCAGTTACTCAGGGGGCAACACTGAAGCTTTCTTT. This encodes CASSYSGGNTEAFF.

V is TRBV6-5 and J is TRBJ2-1; D not resolved. Germline lookup yields CDR1 MNHEY and CDR2 SVGAGI. Trimming took 5 bases from V and 1 from J, leaving 9 bases between them. The CDR3 contains 14 residues. CDR3 sequence reads: CASSPKISYNEQFF. CDR3 sequence (DNA): TGTGCCAGCAGTCCTAAAATTTCCTACAATGAGCAGTTCTTC.

The rearrangement links TRBV5-1 to TRBJ1-6; 9 bases fit TRBD1. The germline CDR1 and CDR2 sequences are SGHRS and YFSETQ. The trim removed 1 base at V and 2 bases at J, leaving 7 bases unmatched. This CDR3 has 18 amino acids. CDR3 nucleotide sequence: TGCGCCAGCAGCTTGCTTGGGGACAGGGTCCCCTATAATTCACCCCTCCACTTT. The encoded protein is CASSLLGDRVPYNSPLHF. Drawing the rest from reference TRBV5-1 and TRBJ1-6, the complete variable domain is KAGVTQTPRYLIKTRGQQVTLSCSPISGHRSVSWYQQTPGQGLQFLFEYFSETQRNKGNFPGRFSGRQFSNSRSEMNVSTLELGDSALYLCASSLLGDRVPYNSPLHFGNGTRLTVT.

As regards this clone: Relative to the germline gene, one junction end is altered; a read error may explain this. The V and J genes are TRBV30 and TRBJ1-6; D not resolved. The CDR3 runs to 12 residues. Looked up from germline, CDR1 is GTSNPN and CDR2 is SVGIG (reference sequence). The CDR3: CARSSYNSPLHF. For the CDR3, the DNA is TGTGCCCGGAGCTCCTATAATTCCCCCCTCCACTTT.

V usage is TRBV27 and J usage is TRBJ1-2; D possibly corresponds to TRBD1 (5 bases). The V gene's germline CDR1 is MNHEY and CDR2 SMNVEV (reference sequence). CDR3 length: 17 amino acids. Deletions cut 2 bases from V and 4 bases from J, with 20 bases between. In nucleotides, the CDR3 is TGTGCCAGCAGTTTAGAGTGGGGGGACGGGACGCCCTATGGCTACACCTTC. Residues: CASSLEWGDGTPYGYTF.

The J gene is TRBJ1-4, the V gene TRBV29-1; TRBD1 might be the D (5 bases). Germline V gene data show CDR1 as SQVTM and CDR2 as ANQGSEA. The CDR3 is made up of 14 amino acids. Deletions cut 5 bases from V and 7 bases from J, with 17 bases between. In DNA, the CDR3 is TGCAGCGTTACCCGGCCCGGGGGGACTGAAAAACTGTTTTTT. Translation: CSVTRPGGTEKLFF. Drawing the rest from reference TRBV29-1 and TRBJ1-4, the complete variable domain is SAVISQKPSRDICQRGTSLTIQCQVDSQVTMMFWYRQQPGQSLTLIATANQGSEATYESGFVIDKFPISRPNLTFSTLTVSNMSPEDSSIYLCSVTRPGGTEKLFFGSGTQLSVL.

The rearrangement uses TRBV18 and TRBJ1-3; 10 bases are shared with TRBD1. This CDR3 contains 19 residues. Unmatched junction bases numbered 20, after V lost 6 bases and J lost 6 bases. The germline V gene has CDR1 KGHSH and CDR2 LQKENI. The CDR3 protein is CASSTRGTGEFTHQNTIYF. CDR3 bases: TGTGCCAGCTCCACACGCGGGACAGGGGAATTTACCCACCAAAACACCATATATTTT.

This sequence joins TRBV15 and TRBJ1-5; TRBD1 matches 9 bases. CDR3 length: 16 residues. Germline CDR1 and CDR2: LNHNV and YYDKDF (reference sequence). Trimming at V came to 5 bases and at J to 6 bases, leaving 11 bases not matched to a gene. The CDR3: CATSAPTDRGCQPQHF. The DNA for the CDR3 is TGTGCCACCAGCGCCCCGACTGACAGGGGGTGTCAGCCCCAGCATTTT.

The chain combines TRBV6-1 with TRBJ1-5, with a weak D call TRBD1 (6 bases). The germline gives CDR1 MNHNS, CDR2 SASEGT. CDR3 size: 15 residues. V lost 7 bases and J lost 9, with 22 bases in between. CDR3 nucleotide sequence: TGTGCCAGCAACCGTGCGACAGGTGAATTTTGGCCCCAGCATTTT. Protein sequence: CASNRATGEFWPQHF.

The rearrangement uses TRBV7-6 and TRBJ1-4; D unclear. Germline CDR1 reads SGHVS; CDR2 reads FNYEAQ. V was pared by 4 bases and J by 5 bases, with 5 bases between. This CDR3 spans 12 amino acids. The CDR3 loop is CASSSLNEKLFF. In DNA, the CDR3 is TGTGCCAGCAGCTCATTGAATGAAAAACTGTTTTTT.

The rearrangement links TRBV5-1 to TRBJ2-5, with D possibly TRBD1 on 5 matching bases. V was pared by 3 bases and J by 0 bases, with 9 bases between. CDR1 SGHRS and CDR2 YFSETQ come from the germline V gene. The CDR3 extends over 14 amino acids. The CDR3 bases are TGCGCCAGCAGCTCTTCAGGGTACCAAGAGACCCAGTACTTC. This encodes CASSSSGYQETQYF.

V usage is TRBV28 and J usage is TRBJ2-7; TRBD1 matches 7 bases. Unmatched junction bases numbered 4, after V lost 2 bases and J lost 9 bases. The CDR3 sequence is 12 residues long. From germline, CDR1 is MDHEN and CDR2 SYDVKM. As DNA, the CDR3 is TGTGCCAGCAGTTTAGCAGGGACAGCGCAGTACTTC. Translated: CASSLAGTAQYF.

This chain links TRBV6-1 with TRBJ2-1; the match to TRBD2 covers 7 bases. With 8 bases clipped from V and 3 bases from J, the junction kept 10 bases outside the gene matches. Per germline, CDR1 MNHNS and CDR2 SASEGT. The CDR3 is 15 amino acids. CDR3 in amino acids: CASGELASRYNEQFF. The CDR3 region has the DNA TGTGCCAGCGGCGAACTAGCGAGTCGCTACAATGAGCAGTTCTTC.